This TCR beta chain stems from a study of blood T cell repertoires in COVID-19 (dated by TCRdb to 2020 to 2021). Context from the whole study: Samples from collaborators originated in the United States, Italy and Spain and spanned both the acute and convalescent phases of COVID-19. The repertoires were released in a freely available public database intended as a resource for research on the immune response to SARS-CoV-2. The prospective study material was composed of cDNA or gDNA derived from T cells, B-cell-depleted T cells, or PBMCs. Samples came from the ongoing ImmuneRACE study (first 160 participants) plus 1,254 subjects from 6 global collaborators. Where available, HLA class I and class II types were taken from metadata supplied by the sample provider and were not determined by assay-based typing. Deeply sampled blood TCRbeta repertoires from subjects exposed to, actively infected with, or recovered from COVID-19 were included in the dataset. A de-identified subject ID, COVID-19 status, age in years and sex were almost always included in the sample metadata. Broad study findings and their caveats: The quantity of clinical and demographic metadata differed by source and by participant and was supplied without curation.

Each collaborating institution followed its own protocols to collect whole blood in K2EDTA tubes. Collaborator samples were shipped for TCRbeta analysis as frozen whole blood, isolated PBMCs, or DNA extracted from either sample type. From the germline V gene, CDR1 is MRHNA and CDR2 is SNTAGT. Trimmed from V: 3 bases; trimmed from J: 9 bases; junction bases lacking a gene match: 9. Reading from cysteine to phenylalanine, the CDR3 counts 15 amino acids. This entry keeps only the CDR3 DNA: 45 bases, framed from base 1. Note on this clone: Its antigen specificity is not known. There are no base qualities to consult, and no much larger clone falls within one base.

The immunoSEQ Assay, a bias-controlled multiplex PCR, was used to amplify TCRbeta CDR3 regions from genomic DNA. The original pipeline was this. The number of nucleated cells in each sample was estimated from the amplification of reference gene primers within the assay. To quantify the absolute abundance of each unique TCRbeta CDR3 rearrangement, sequence reads were collapsed and filtered. For each sample, productive Simpson clonality was calculated as the square root of Simpson's diversity index across productive rearrangements. The table comes from immuneACCESS by way of TCRdb, which keeps in-frame sequences with V and J called. Part of the clones is missing from these tables; in studies checked, under half for an unresolved V gene and the rest for unknown reasons. That table is the source of V, J and clone size, and D and trimming were worked out from the DNA. The sample yields 75,000 to 80,000 clones; 88% were counted once. The leading ten clones occupy 9.1% of the sample.

Material for sequencing was peripheral blood. This clonotype was obtained from a human donor in a cohort sampled during active COVID-19. The chain is assembled from TRBV6-4 and TRBJ2-1; TRBD2 fits 9 bases in the junction. Read as DNA, the sequence is TGTGCCAGCAGTGAGGGTCCGAGCGGGGGGACTGAGCAGTTCTTC. The encoded protein is CASSEGPSGGTEQFF.